The clone carrying this TCR beta chain was counted at least ten times. TCRdb reassembled clones from the PCR reads with MiXCR. The sample consists of under 35,000 clones, approximately 25% of them appearing once. Looked up from germline, CDR1 is SEHNR and CDR2 is FQNEAQ (reference sequence). The trim removed 3 bases at V and 9 bases at J, leaving 8 bases unmatched. This CDR3 has 15 amino acids. This sample was taken from a study of metastatic and nonmetastatic thyroid tumors. Across the whole study: The comparison covered peripheral blood and tumor or nodule tissue in malignant and benign thyroid patients.

Before thyroid surgery, none of the patients had received any treatment. The rearrangement links TRBV7-9 to TRBJ2-1; TRBD2 agrees at 10 bases. The clonotype originates from a female donor with papillary thyroid cancer or a benign thyroid nodule (not recorded which). Some clones in this sample may be carry-over from other donors' samples. The sample comprised blood. The CDR3 region is CASSLFTSGTGEQFF. The CDR3 DNA reads TGTGCCAGCAGCTTGTTCACTAGCGGGACAGGTGAGCAGTTCTTC.